This entry is about one TCR beta chain. Its antigen has not been determined. The input lacks base qualities; no much larger clone sits a single base away. Libraries were built with the immunoSEQ multiplex PCR assay. A mixture of 60 forward primers for TCR Vbeta segments and 13 reverse primers for TCR Jbeta segments was used in the multiplex PCR. A multiplex PCR assay on genomic DNA amplified the CDR3 region of rearranged TCR beta genes. The Illumina HiSeq System was used to sequence the amplified TCR beta libraries as 87-base-pair reads. Per the original workflow: A later analysis tallied 75 million to 95 million unique TCR beta chains across the 666 repertoires, and about 10 million of those chains were shared by two or more donors. A nearest-neighbor algorithm error-corrected the raw reads and collapsed the reads into unique sequences, merging closely related sequences to remove PCR and sequencing errors. To assign V, D and J gene segments, CDR3 sequences were aligned to IMGT reference sequences. For a sequence to be retained, at least a six-nucleotide match to both a V gene segment and a J gene segment was required. A rearrangement counted as productive if the CDR3 had no stop codons and remained in frame with V and J, and every other rearrangement counted as non-productive. Following IMGT convention, CDR3 was defined as the stretch from the second conserved V-encoded cysteine to the conserved J-encoded phenylalanine. The earlier analysis of about 590 of the donors excluded sequences that lacked an unambiguous match to a single V gene segment. In an earlier analysis of 450 to 700 of the donors, V segments were called functional above 56.7% productive rearrangements and were called segregating when the between-donor standard deviation exceeded 5%. A statistical classification framework was built to diagnose cytomegalovirus status from the catalog of TCR beta chain sequences. A later analysis assigned V and J genes by comparing TCR nucleotide sequences with IMGT/GENE-DB human TR gene sequences. A later analysis assigned CDR3 sequences and most-parsimonious VDJ recombination scenarios with the TCRdist pipeline. In a later analysis, each TCR beta chain was defined by its CDR3 amino acid sequence together with its V-gene family, and reads without a unique V-gene family were excluded. In a later analysis, around 600 highly shared, low-generation-probability nucleotide sequences were removed to address suspected cross-contamination and a sequencing artifact. In a later analysis, a clonal expansion index was calculated for each public chain from normalized within-repertoire ranks of inferred template counts. Generation probabilities in a later analysis came from a VDJ recombination model fitted to out-of-frame rearrangements, and those results were checked against IGoR. A later analysis scored TCR-TCR, TCR-HLA and TCR-CMV co-occurrence with hypergeometric tests, applying a repertoire-size bias correction to TCR pairs. In a later analysis, false discovery rates were estimated by permuting HLA or CMV assignments 20 times. In a later analysis, co-occurring TCRs were grouped using DBSCAN, and TCRdist sequence similarity was added for clustering within HLA-allele-positive subsets. For co-occurrence clustering, repertoires with fewer than 30,000 or more than 120,000 public chains were excluded, along with a handful of repertoires with anomalous nucleotide sharing. TCRdb took this table from immuneACCESS and kept in-frame rearrangements with V and J called. Such tables lack part of the clones; where checked against another copy, unresolved V genes explain under half of the gap, and the rest is unexplained. The V and J calls and clone size were taken over from that table, and D and trimming were inferred from the DNA. The sample table holds 150,000 to 200,000 clones, of which roughly 70% were seen once. The ten largest clones add up to 1.5% to 2% of the sample.

According to the germline V gene (reference sequence), CDR1 reads LNHNV and CDR2 reads YYDKDF. Spanning cysteine to phenylalanine, the CDR3 consists of 13 amino acids. Only the CDR3 portion is preserved as DNA: 39 bases, with reading frame beginning at the first base. V is clipped by 5 bases and J by 2 bases, and the sequence between their germline boundaries is 10 bases long. In total, just over 650 healthy bone marrow donors made up the cohort. Cohort members were all nominally healthy when sampled, although unrecorded immune exposures were likely present. The donor was CMV seronegative and was included in the group of a few hundred seronegative cohort members. A peripheral blood sample was provided by each donor, and peripheral blood mononuclear cells were used for TCR beta sequencing. Genomic DNA was extracted from the blood cell samples with the Qiagen DNeasy Blood Extraction Kit. The sample comes from a study of cytomegalovirus exposure and HLA in healthy donors (TCRdb year 2017). For the wider study: In an earlier analysis of roughly 500 of the donors, 250 to 300 Gb of sequence data and 95 million to 130 million unique TCR beta sequences from 150 million to 200 million T cells were reported. A later genetic analysis took genome-wide SNP genotypes for about 55% of the 666 donors and used that subset as a discovery cohort. Besides the first cohort of around 670 subjects, a separate validation cohort made up of over 95 different subjects was used. Every repertoire in the discovery cohort had been generated on one and the same sequencing platform. In a later analysis, previously published TCR beta repertoires from about 640 donors were re-analyzed and high-resolution HLA genotyping was added so that TCR occurrence patterns could be studied. An early release that covered fewer than 750 HLA-typed donors contained approximately 300 gigabases of sequencing data and 70 million to 100 million unique TCR sequences. The genetic ancestry cluster associated with self-reported Caucasian donors included roughly four fifths of the approximately 410 genotyped donors. To predict cytomegalovirus infection status, the study combined high-throughput TCR immunosequencing, statistical association of individual TCRs with disease status, and machine learning. Donor age, sex, ethnicity and CMV serostatus were compiled alongside the repertoire data. An earlier analysis of approximately 580 of the donors used high-throughput TCR beta sequencing to judge whether each TCR beta V gene segment behaved as functional or pseudogenic. The number of donors typed differed by locus, with about 629-630 for A, B, C, DRB1 and DQB1, more than 500 for DQA1, over 600 for DPA1, and 400 to 490 for DPB1. A handful of DR-DQ haplotypes were handled as single units for association and clustering because linkage in the cohort was strong. Using immunosequencing, the study profiled T cell repertoires from about 610 subjects and related those repertoires to cytomegalovirus serostatus. Both class I and class II loci were covered by HLA typing, at four-digit resolution. The later analysis used no new phenotypic data to find candidate immune exposures, relying instead on TCR beta sequences and their occurrence across donors. The study aimed to test whether cataloging public T cell receptors could reveal signatures of past pathogen exposure. Among 398 genotyped donors of the cohort, an average of around 240,000 unique TCR beta nucleotide sequences were sequenced per donor, 15% to 20% of them non-productive. The paper's findings and limits, for the study overall: Linkage disequilibrium might explain the correlated functional status among segregating V segments, but an unknown experimental factor could not be ruled out. The authors suggested that the approach could potentially be generalized to other disease states and immunological phenotypes. A further reported finding was that TCR beta sequences accurately predicted the HLA-A and HLA-B alleles for most subjects in the first cohort. According to a later analysis, most CMV-associated TCR beta chains appeared to be HLA-restricted, and the HLA associations seemed to be driven largely by CMV exposure. The 87-base-pair reads could not distinguish some IMGT-functional V segments, including TRBV6-2 and TRBV6-3, so those segments were excluded. The sequencing pipeline was judged likely to have produced a cluster of highly shared sequence variants as a technical artifact. When HLA alleles, especially DR and DQ, strongly co-occurred, attributing TCR associations to individual alleles was difficult. In both the original and validation cohorts, the classifier was reported to diagnose cytomegalovirus status with high specificity and sensitivity. An earlier analysis of around 600 of the donors showed that most TCR beta V segments appeared in productive rearrangements either about 90% or about 30% of the time, which broadly matched IMGT annotations. Because some donors lacked HLA typing at each locus, the association tests relied only on the typed subset. The presence/absence analyses assumed that sequencing depth was roughly uniform across donors, and that assumption may not be true. A later genetic analysis reported fewer N-insertions in productive TCRs among donors in an Asian-associated ancestry cluster than the 666-donor mean. Because counts were too low, around 18 rarely observed V segments, including chromosome 9 orphons, were left out of the earlier analysis of over 550 of the donors. Most TCR sequences were seen in very few donors, while some public TCRs were found in many individuals. In a later analysis, HLA-associated TCR beta chains were found to be more clonally expanded and to have lower generation probabilities than equally common non-associated chains. According to a later analysis, parvovirus B19, influenza, CMV and Epstein-Barr virus appeared linked to several top co-occurrence clusters. Specific HLA alleles were associated with more than 15,000 TCR beta sequences at a false discovery rate of 0.05 in a later analysis. An association between a missense DCLRE1C variant and V-gene and J-gene trimming of TCR beta chains was found in a later genetic analysis and replicated in an independent cohort. For the cohort, immune exposure information was limited to CMV serostatus. A later analysis found that TCR association rates varied across HLA loci, with DRB1 alleles showing the most associated TCRs and HLA-C alleles the fewest. The study gave a list of more than 150 TCR beta chains associated with cytomegalovirus. The cohort was sequenced for TCR beta chains only, and without alpha or paired-chain data the features that could be detected were limited. A few of the identified cytomegalovirus-associated TCR beta chains were confirmed in vitro to be specific for cytomegalovirus antigens.

This TCR was recovered from a young woman in good health and CMV-seronegative. The chain is encoded by TRBV15 joined to TRBJ2-7; no D segment can be confidently identified. Specimen: PBMCs. CDR3 reads: CATSSRVPYEQYF. The nucleotide sequence is TGTGCCACCAGCTCCCGGGTCCCCTACGAGCAGTACTTC.